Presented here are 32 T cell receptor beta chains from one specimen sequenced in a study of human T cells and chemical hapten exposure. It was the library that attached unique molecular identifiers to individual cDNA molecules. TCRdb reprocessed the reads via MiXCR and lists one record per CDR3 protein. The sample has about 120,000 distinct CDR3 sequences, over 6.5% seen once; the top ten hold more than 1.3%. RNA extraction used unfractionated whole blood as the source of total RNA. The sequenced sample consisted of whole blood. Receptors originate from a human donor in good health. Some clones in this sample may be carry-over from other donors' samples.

Here the CDR3 DNA reads TGTGCCAGCAGCCAATCATGGAGGGAGGGGAATCAGCCCCAGCATTTT. Translating it yields CASSQSWREGNQPQHF. The chain joins TRBV16 to TRBJ1-5; TRBD1 is a possible D gene (5 bases). The CDR3 sequence is 16 residues long. V lost 0 bases and J lost 4, with 13 bases in between. Germline loops: CDR1 KGHSY, CDR2 FQNENV.

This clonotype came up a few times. The CDR3 nucleotides read TGTGCCAGCGGTGAGGGCTACGAGCAGTACTTC. As protein: CASGEGYEQYF. J is TRBJ2-7 and V is TRBV12-3 or TRBV12-4; possibly TRBD2 for D (5 bases). CDR3 length: 11 residues. Deletions cut 8 bases from V and 3 bases from J, with 8 bases between.

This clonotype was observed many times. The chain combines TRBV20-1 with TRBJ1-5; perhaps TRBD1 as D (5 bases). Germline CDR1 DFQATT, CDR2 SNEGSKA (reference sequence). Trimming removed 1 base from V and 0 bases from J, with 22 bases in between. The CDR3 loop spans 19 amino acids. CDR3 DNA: TGCAGTGCTAGAGGCGTAACGGTGGGGGGGTTGGATAGCAATCAGCCCCAGCATTTT. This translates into CSARGVTVGGLDSNQPQHF.

For the CDR3, the DNA is TGCAGTGCTAGGGCGCCATCAAGCTCCTACAATGAGCAGTTCTTC. Encoded protein: CSARAPSSSYNEQFF. The V gene is TRBV20-1, the J gene TRBJ2-1; D is uncertain. This CDR3 spans 15 amino acids. V was clipped by 3 bases and J by 0 bases, with 12 bases between them. CDR1 is DFQATT and CDR2 is SNEGSKA in the germline V gene (reference sequence).

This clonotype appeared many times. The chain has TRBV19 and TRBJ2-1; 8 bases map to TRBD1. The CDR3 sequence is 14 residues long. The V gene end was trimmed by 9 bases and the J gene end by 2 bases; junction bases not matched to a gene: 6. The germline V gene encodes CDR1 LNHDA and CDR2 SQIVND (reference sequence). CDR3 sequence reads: CASAPGQAYNEQFF. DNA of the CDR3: TGTGCCAGCGCACCGGGACAGGCCTACAATGAGCAGTTCTTC.

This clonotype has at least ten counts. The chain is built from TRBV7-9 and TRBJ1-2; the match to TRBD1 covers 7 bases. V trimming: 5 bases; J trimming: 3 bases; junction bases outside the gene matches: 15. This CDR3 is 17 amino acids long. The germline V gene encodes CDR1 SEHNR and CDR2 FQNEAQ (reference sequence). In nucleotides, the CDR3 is TGTGCCAGCAGCACCTTCCCATGGACAGGATTAGACTATGGCTACACCTTC. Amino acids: CASSTFPWTGLDYGYTF.

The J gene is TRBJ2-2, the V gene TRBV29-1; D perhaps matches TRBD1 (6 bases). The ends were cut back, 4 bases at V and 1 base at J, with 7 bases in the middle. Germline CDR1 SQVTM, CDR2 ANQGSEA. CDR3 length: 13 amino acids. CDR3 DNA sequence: TGCAGCGTTGGAGGGGGGAACACCGGGGAGCTGTTTTTT. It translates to CSVGGGNTGELFF.

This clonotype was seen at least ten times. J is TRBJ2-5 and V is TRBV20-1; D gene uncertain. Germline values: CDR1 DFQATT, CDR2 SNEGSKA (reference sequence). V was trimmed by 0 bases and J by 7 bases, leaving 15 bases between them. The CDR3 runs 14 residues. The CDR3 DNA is TGCAGTGCTAGAGATACTTCTGTCATGGGGACCCAGTACTTC. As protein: CSARDTSVMGTQYF.

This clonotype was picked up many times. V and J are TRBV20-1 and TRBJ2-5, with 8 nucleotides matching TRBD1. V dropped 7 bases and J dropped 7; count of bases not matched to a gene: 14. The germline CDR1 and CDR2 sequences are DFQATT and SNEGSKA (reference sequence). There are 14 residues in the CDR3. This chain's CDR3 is CSGQGSWLEGTQYF. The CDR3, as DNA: TGCAGTGGACAGGGGAGCTGGCTGGAAGGGACCCAGTACTTC.

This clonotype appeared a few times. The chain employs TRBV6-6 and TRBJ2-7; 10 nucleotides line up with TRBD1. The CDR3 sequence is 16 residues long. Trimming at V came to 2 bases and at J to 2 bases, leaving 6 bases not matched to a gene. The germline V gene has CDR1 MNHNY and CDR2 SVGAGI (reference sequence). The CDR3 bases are TGTGCCAGCAGTTACGGGACAGGGGCGTGGGCCTACGAGCAGTACTTC. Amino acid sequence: CASSYGTGAWAYEQYF.

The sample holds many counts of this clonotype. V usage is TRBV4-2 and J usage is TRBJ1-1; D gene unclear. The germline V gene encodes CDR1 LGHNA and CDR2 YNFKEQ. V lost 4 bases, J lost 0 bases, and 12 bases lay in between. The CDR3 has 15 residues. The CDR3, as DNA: TGTGCCAGCAGCCGCCCTCAAACGGTGAACACTGAAGCTTTCTTT. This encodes CASSRPQTVNTEAFF.

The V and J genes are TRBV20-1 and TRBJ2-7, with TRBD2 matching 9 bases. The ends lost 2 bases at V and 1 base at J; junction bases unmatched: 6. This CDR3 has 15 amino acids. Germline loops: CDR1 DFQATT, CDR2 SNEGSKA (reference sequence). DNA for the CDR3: TGCAGTGCTAGAAGGGCTAGCGGGATATCCTACGAGCAGTACTTC. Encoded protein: CSARRASGISYEQYF.

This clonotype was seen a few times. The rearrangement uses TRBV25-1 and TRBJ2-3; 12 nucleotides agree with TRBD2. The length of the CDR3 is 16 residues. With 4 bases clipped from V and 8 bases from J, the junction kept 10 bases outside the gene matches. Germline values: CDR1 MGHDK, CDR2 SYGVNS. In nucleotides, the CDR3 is TGTGCCAGCAGTGGGGGACTAGCGGGCCCCGGGTCTACGCAGTATTTT. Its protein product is CASSGGLAGPGSTQYF. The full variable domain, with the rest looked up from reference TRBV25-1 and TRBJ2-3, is EADIYQTPRYLVIGTGKKITLECSQTMGHDKMYWYQQDPGMELHLIHYSYGVNSTEKGDLSSESTVSRIRTEHFPLTLESARPSHTSQYLCASSGGLAGPGSTQYFGPGTRLTVL.

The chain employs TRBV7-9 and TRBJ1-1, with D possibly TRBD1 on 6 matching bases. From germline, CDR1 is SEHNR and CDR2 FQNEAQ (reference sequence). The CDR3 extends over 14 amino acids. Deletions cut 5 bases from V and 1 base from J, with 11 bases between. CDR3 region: CASSLDRKNTEAFF. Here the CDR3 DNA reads TGTGCCAGCAGCCTAGACAGGAAGAACACTGAAGCTTTCTTT.

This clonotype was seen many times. CDR3 in DNA: TGCGCCAGCAGCCAAGGGACGGCCGGTAGGGGAAAGACCCAGTACTTC. Translated: CASSQGTAGRGKTQYF. The chain has TRBV4-3 and TRBJ2-5, with a tentative D call TRBD1 (5 bases). The CDR3 runs 16 residues. The ends were cut back, 1 base at V and 6 bases at J, with 18 bases in the middle. CDR1 and CDR2 (germline): LGHNA, YSLEER.

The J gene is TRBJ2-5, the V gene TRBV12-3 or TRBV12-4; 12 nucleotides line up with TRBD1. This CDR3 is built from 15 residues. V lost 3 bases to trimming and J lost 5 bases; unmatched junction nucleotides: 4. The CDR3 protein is CASSFPGQGAETQYF. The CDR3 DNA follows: TGTGCCAGCAGTTTTCCGGGACAGGGGGCTGAGACCCAGTACTTC.

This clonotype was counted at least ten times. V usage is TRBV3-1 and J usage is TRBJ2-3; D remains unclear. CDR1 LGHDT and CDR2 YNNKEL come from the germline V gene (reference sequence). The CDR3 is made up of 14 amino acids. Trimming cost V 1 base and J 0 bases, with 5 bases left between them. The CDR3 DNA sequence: TGTGCCAGCAGCCAAGTGACAAGCACAGATACGCAGTATTTT. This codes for CASSQVTSTDTQYF.

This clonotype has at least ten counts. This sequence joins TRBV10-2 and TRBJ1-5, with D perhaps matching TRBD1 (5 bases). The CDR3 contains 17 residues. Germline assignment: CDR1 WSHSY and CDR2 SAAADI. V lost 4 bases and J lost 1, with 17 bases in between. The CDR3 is CASSGGRPWLSNQPQHF. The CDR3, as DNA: TGCGCCAGCAGTGGGGGCCGACCCTGGCTAAGCAATCAGCCCCAGCATTTT.

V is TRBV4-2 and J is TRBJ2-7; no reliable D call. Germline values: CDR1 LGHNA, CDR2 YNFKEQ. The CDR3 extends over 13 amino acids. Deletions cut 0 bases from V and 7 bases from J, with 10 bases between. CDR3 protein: CASSQDPSPEQYF. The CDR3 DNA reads TGTGCCAGCAGCCAAGATCCCTCTCCGGAGCAGTACTTC.

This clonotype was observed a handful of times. The CDR3, as DNA: TGTGCCAGCAGCCAGAGCACAGGGGGTACCTACGAGCAGTACTTC. This codes for CASSQSTGGTYEQYF. The genes are TRBV14 and TRBJ2-7; 8 bases align to TRBD1. Germline-derived CDR1 and CDR2 are SGHDN and FVKESK. The CDR3 has 15 residues. The V segment lost 3 bases and the J segment 2 bases; nucleotides outside the gene matches: 6.

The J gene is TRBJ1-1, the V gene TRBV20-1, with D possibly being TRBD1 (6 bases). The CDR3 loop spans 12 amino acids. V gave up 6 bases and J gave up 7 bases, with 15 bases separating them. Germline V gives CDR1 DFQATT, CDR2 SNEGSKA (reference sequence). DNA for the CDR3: TGCAGTGCCCTAAGGGGGGGCATTGAAGCTTTCTTT. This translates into CSALRGGIEAFF.

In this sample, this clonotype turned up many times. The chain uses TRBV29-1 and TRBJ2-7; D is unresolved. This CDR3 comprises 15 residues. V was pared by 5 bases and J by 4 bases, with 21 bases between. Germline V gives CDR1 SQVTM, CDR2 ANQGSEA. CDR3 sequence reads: CSVRPGLTPIYEQYF. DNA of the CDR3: TGCAGCGTTCGCCCCGGCCTGACTCCCATTTACGAGCAGTACTTC.

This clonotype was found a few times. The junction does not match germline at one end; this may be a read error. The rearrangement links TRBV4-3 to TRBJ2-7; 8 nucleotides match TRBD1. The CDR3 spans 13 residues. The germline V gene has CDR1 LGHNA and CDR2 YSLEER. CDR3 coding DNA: TGTGCCAGCAGCCAAGATCCGGACAGGGTTAGGAACTTC. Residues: CASSQDPDRVRNF.

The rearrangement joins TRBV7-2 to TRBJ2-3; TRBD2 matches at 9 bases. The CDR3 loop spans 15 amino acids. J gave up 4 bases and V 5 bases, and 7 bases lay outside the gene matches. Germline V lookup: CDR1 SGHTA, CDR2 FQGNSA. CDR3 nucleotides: TGTGCCAGCAGCGTTCGTAGCGGGGGAGCAGATACGCAGTATTTT. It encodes CASSVRSGGADTQYF.

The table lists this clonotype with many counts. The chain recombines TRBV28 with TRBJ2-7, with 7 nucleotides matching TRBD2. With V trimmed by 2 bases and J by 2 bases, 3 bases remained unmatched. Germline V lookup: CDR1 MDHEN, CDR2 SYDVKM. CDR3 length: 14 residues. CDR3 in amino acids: CASSLSGVPYEQYF. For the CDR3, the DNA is TGTGCCAGCAGTTTAAGCGGGGTCCCCTACGAGCAGTACTTC.

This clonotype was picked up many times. CDR3 DNA: TGCGCCAGCAGCTTCAGTCCCTATAATTCACCCCTCCACTTT. This encodes CASSFSPYNSPLHF. The J gene is TRBJ1-6, the V gene TRBV5-1; D is unresolved. Trimming cost V 2 bases and J 2 bases, with 5 bases left between them. CDR1 and CDR2 from the germline V gene are SGHRS and YFSETQ. The CDR3 contains 14 residues. Based on the CDR3 plus reference TRBV5-1 and TRBJ1-6, the full variable domain is KAGVTQTPRYLIKTRGQQVTLSCSPISGHRSVSWYQQTPGQGLQFLFEYFSETQRNKGNFPGRFSGRQFSNSRSEMNVSTLELGDSALYLCASSFSPYNSPLHFGNGTRLTVT.

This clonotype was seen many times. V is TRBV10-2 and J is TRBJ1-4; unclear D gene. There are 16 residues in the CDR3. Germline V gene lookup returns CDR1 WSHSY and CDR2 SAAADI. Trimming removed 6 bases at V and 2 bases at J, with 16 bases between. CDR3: CASSRPGGITNEKLFF. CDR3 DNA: TGCGCCAGCAGCCGCCCGGGAGGGATCACTAATGAAAAACTGTTTTTT.

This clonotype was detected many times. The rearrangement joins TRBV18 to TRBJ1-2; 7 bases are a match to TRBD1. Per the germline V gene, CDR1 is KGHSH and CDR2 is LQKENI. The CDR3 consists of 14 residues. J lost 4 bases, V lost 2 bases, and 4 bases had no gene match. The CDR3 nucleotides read TGTGCCAGCTCACCAGCCGGGACAGCCTATGGCTACACCTTC. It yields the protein CASSPAGTAYGYTF.

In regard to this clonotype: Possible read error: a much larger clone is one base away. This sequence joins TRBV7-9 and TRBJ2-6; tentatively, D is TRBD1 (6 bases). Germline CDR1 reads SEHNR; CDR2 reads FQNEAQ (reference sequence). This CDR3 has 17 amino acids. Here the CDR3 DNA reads TGTGCCAGCAGCTTAGAGGCAGGGGCCTCTGGGACCAACGTCCTGACTTTC. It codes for CASSLEAGASGTNVLTF.

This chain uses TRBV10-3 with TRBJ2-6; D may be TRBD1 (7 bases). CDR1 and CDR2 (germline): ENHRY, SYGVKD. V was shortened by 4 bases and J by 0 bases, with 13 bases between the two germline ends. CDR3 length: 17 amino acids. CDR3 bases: TGTGCCATCAGTGGCGGGGACAGAAGCTCTGGGGCCAACGTCCTGACTTTC. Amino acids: CAISGGDRSSGANVLTF.

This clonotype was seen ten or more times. CDR3: CASTLDTGGISGNTIYF. The DNA for the CDR3 is TGTGCCAGCACCTTGGACACAGGGGGGATCTCTGGAAACACCATATATTTT. This chain links TRBV12-3 or TRBV12-4 with TRBJ1-3, with 8 nucleotides matching TRBD1. V trimming: 7 bases; J trimming: 0 bases; junction bases outside the gene matches: 11. The CDR3 sequence is 17 residues long.

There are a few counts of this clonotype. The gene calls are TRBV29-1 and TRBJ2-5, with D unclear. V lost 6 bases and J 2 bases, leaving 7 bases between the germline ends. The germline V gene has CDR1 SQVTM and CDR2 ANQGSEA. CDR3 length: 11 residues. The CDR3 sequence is CSVRYQETQYF. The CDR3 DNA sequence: TGCAGCGTGAGGTATCAAGAGACCCAGTACTTC.